The subject of this entry is one T cell receptor (beta chain). This clonotype was recorded a few times. No antigen is known for it. No much larger clone is present one base from it, and per-base qualities are unavailable. The sample belongs to a study of T-cell memory formation after mild COVID-19 (dated by TCRdb to 2020 to 2023). The study in broad terms: Most TCR sequence clusters were specific to one of the two donors. In two donors, T-cell clones that expanded and contracted after mild COVID-19 were tracked by sequencing TCRalpha and TCRbeta repertoires over time. The cohort comprised two young, previously healthy adult volunteers, one female and one male.

PBMCs were isolated by Ficoll-Paque density gradient centrifugation. Reading the germline V gene gives CDR1 SGHRS and CDR2 YFSETQ. There are 16 amino acids in the CDR3, from cysteine to phenylalanine inclusive. The DNA shown is the 48-base CDR3, in frame from base 1. The V and J ends are trimmed by 0 bases and 6 bases, leaving 19 bases between them. TCRdb names Illumina NovaSeq 6000 as the instrument used. cDNA libraries for TCRalpha and TCRbeta were prepared by 5'RACE using constant-segment primers, with sample barcodes and unique molecular identifiers added. Trizol reagent was used to extract RNA from every sample. Amplification of the libraries took two PCR steps, and the second step added a second sample barcode plus Illumina TruSeq adapters. Sequencing of libraries was performed on an Illumina NovaSeq with 2 x 150 bp paired-end reads. As for the original processing: With migec v1.2.7, reads were demultiplexed and then collapsed into UMI-guided consensus sequences. Using mixcr v2.1.11, the UMI consensuses were aligned to TRA and TRB V and J templates and assembled into clonotypes. A clonotype was counted as expanded or contracted only when both edgeR and NoisET called the clonotype significant, with the noise models trained on biological replicates. For edgeR calls, a false discovery rate-adjusted p below 0.01 and a log2 fold-change threshold of 1 were applied. As an exploratory analysis of dynamics, max-normalized trajectories of the 1000 most abundant clonotypes were examined by PCA with hierarchical clustering. Separately sequenced CD4+ and CD8+ repertoires were used to assign a CD4 or CD8 phenotype to each responding clone. In TCRdb, the public reads were trimmed at Q25 with fastp and aligned with MiXCR, with productive beta chains retained. Identical CDR3 protein sequences are pooled into one entry, listed with their most common genes and DNA. The V and J calls were determined by TCRdb, not by the authors. This sample is represented by about 250,000 distinct CDR3 sequences; about a sixth of them were singletons. Approximately 22% of the sample lies in the top ten.

On the study overall, not on this receptor specifically: Contracting CD4+ clones turned up mainly in the CM and EM memory subsets, whereas EMRA was where CD8+ clones were enriched. SARS-CoV-2 specificity was not confirmed for the second-wave clones peaking on day 37. Balanced CD4/CD8 phenotypes were observed for clones contracting from day 15 to 85, whereas a bias towards CD4+ was observed for a second wave of clones expanding from day 15 to 37. Some responding clones were detected in pre-infection memory, which suggested that pre-existing cross-reactive memory T cells had joined the SARS-CoV-2 response. Only a couple of mild cases were covered by the study, and larger cohorts that include severe cases with pre-infection samples were considered necessary.

Sequenced sample: PBMCs or a T cell subset sorted from them (not recorded which). This chain joins TRBV5-1 to TRBJ2-7, with the D segment identity uncertain. This TCR came from a man between 18 and 35 years old who had mild COVID-19 (a few samples of this study predate the infection). The sample titles of this study are shuffled in the database, so cell type and time point are left out; the donor was told from shared clones. The CDR3 protein sequence reads: CASSLASNQGLGEQYF. The DNA is TGCGCCAGCAGCTTGGCGAGCAATCAAGGCCTCGGCGAGCAGTACTTC. When the CDR3 is completed using the reference TRBV5-1 and TRBJ2-7 genes on either side, the full variable domain is KAGVTQTPRYLIKTRGQQVTLSCSPISGHRSVSWYQQTPGQGLQFLFEYFSETQRNKGNFPGRFSGRQFSNSRSEMNVSTLELGDSALYLCASSLASNQGLGEQYFGPGTRLTVT.